This T cell receptor (beta chain) derives from a study of metastatic and nonmetastatic thyroid tumors. TCRdb re-called the PCR reads via MiXCR. This sample has some 83,000 clones, with around 13% found just once. This clone showed up many times. Distinct nucleotide sequences in the sample also encode this CDR3. Before thyroid surgery, none of the patients had received any treatment. This TCR was recovered from a female donor with papillary thyroid cancer or a benign thyroid nodule (not recorded which). Some clones in this sample may be carry-over from other donors' samples. Source material: tumor tissue.

CDR3 residues: CASRRLGSRDYGYTF. DNA for the CDR3: TGTGCCAGCAGACGGTTAGGGAGTCGGGACTATGGCTACACCTTC. The chain uses TRBV12-3 or TRBV12-4 and TRBJ1-2; D gene ambiguous. The CDR3 covers 15 residues. V lost 6 bases and J lost 3, with 17 bases in between.